This is a list of T cell receptor beta chains from one sample in a study of cytomegalovirus exposure and HLA in healthy donors. Data came from immunoSEQ multiplex PCR; TCRdb stores just in-frame clones and leaves some out. The table has about 210,000 clones, under 85% seen once. Sequenced input: PBMCs. All receptors come from a woman aged 50 to 65 in good health and CMV-seropositive. Both conserved end residues are part of each CDR3. Each record gives: D gene, V gene, clone size, J gene, CDR3 protein, CDR3 DNA. The D gene is left open where the match is weak. Expanded clones are given a class, and other clones once, few, many or no size at all.

d_gene: -; v_gene: TRBV4-2; abundance: -; j_gene: TRBJ2-2; CDR3aa: CASSHRVGTGELFF; CDR3nt: TGTGCCAGCAGTCACAGGGTGGGCACCGGGGAGCTGTTTTTT
d_gene: -; v_gene: TRBV29-1; abundance: -; j_gene: TRBJ2-1; CDR3aa: CSVEDQGSEQFF; CDR3nt: TGCAGCGTTGAAGATCAGGGTTCCGAGCAGTTCTTC
d_gene: -; v_gene: TRBV7-9; abundance: -; j_gene: TRBJ1-1; CDR3aa: CSSSLYSGVAFF; CDR3nt: TGTTCCAGCAGCTTGTATTCCGGGGTAGCTTTCTTT
d_gene: -; v_gene: TRBV5-4; abundance: -; j_gene: TRBJ1-3; CDR3aa: CASSLAGFSNTIYF; CDR3nt: TGTGCCAGCAGCTTGGCCGGGTTTTCGAACACCATATATTTT
d_gene: -; v_gene: TRBV30; abundance: once; j_gene: TRBJ2-1; CDR3aa: CAWSVLSGVYNEQFF; CDR3nt: TGTGCCTGGAGTGTTCTTAGCGGAGTTTACAATGAGCAGTTCTTC
d_gene: -; v_gene: TRBV7-9; abundance: -; j_gene: TRBJ1-2; CDR3aa: CSTTNPRSIGFYGYTF; CDR3nt: TGTTCCACCACGAACCCCCGGTCGATCGGGTTTTATGGCTACACCTTC
d_gene: -; v_gene: TRBV2; abundance: -; j_gene: TRBJ2-3; CDR3aa: CASVSGLSTDTQYF; CDR3nt: TGTGCCAGCGTCAGCGGACTTAGCACAGATACGCAGTATTTT
d_gene: -; v_gene: TRBV5-1; abundance: -; j_gene: TRBJ1-2; CDR3aa: CASSLGAGYTF; CDR3nt: TGCGCCAGCAGCTTGGGGGCTGGCTACACCTTC
d_gene: TRBD1; v_gene: TRBV6-1; abundance: -; j_gene: TRBJ2-7; CDR3aa: CASSRQGSWEQYF; CDR3nt: TGTGCCAGCAGCAGACAGGGTTCTTGGGAGCAGTACTTC
d_gene: TRBD2; v_gene: TRBV29-1; abundance: -; j_gene: TRBJ2-3; CDR3aa: CSGGTSVPDTQYF; CDR3nt: TGCAGCGGAGGGACTAGCGTCCCAGATACGCAGTATTTT
d_gene: TRBD2; v_gene: TRBV7-8; abundance: -; j_gene: TRBJ2-1; CDR3aa: CASSLAFGGGYRNEQFF; CDR3nt: TGTGCCAGCAGCTTAGCTTTCGGCGGGGGGTATAGAAATGAGCAGTTCTTC
d_gene: -; v_gene: TRBV5-1; abundance: -; j_gene: TRBJ1-1; CDR3aa: CASSLREGRSEAFF; CDR3nt: TGCGCCAGCAGCTTGCGGGAAGGACGGTCTGAAGCTTTCTTT
d_gene: -; v_gene: TRBV30; abundance: -; j_gene: TRBJ2-3; CDR3aa: CAWSVIKQDTQYF; CDR3nt: TGTGCCTGGAGTGTCATAAAACAAGATACGCAGTATTTT
d_gene: -; v_gene: TRBV27; abundance: -; j_gene: TRBJ2-5; CDR3aa: CASSPRVQETQYF; CDR3nt: TGTGCCAGCAGTCCCCGAGTCCAAGAGACCCAGTACTTC